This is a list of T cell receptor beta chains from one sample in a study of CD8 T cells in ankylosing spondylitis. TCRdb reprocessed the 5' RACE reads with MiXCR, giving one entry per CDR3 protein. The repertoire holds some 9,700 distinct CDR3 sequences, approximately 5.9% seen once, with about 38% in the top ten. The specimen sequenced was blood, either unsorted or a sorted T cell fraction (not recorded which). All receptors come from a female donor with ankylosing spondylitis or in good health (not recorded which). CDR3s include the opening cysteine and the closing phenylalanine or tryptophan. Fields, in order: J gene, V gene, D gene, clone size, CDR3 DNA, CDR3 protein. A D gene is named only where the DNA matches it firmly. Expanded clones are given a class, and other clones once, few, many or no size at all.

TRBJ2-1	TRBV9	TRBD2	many	TGTGCCAGCAGCGTAGACCCAGCGGGAGGCCCCAATGAGCAGTTCTTC	CASSVDPAGGPNEQFF
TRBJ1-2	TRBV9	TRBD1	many	TGTGCCAGCAGCGTAGCAACCGACAGGGATTATAACTATGGCTACACCTTC	CASSVATDRDYNYGYTF
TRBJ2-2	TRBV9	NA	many	TGTGCCAGCAGCAGCAGGCACACCGGGGAGCTGTTTTTT	CASSSRHTGELFF
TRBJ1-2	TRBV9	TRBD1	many	TGTGCCAGCAGCTCCGACAGGGGGCTGGGCTACACCTTC	CASSSDRGLGYTF
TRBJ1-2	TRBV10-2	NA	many	TGCGCCCCTGCCCTCTTCTATGGCTACACCTTC	CAPALFYGYTF
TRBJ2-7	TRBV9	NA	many	TGTGCCAGCAGCCCGGGACCGAACTACGAGCAGTACTTC	CASSPGPNYEQYF
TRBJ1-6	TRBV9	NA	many	TGTGCCAGCAGCTCTACAGCAGAGAAGCCCTATAATTCACCCCTCCACTTT	CASSSTAEKPYNSPLHF
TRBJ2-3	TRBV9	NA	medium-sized	TGTGCCAGCAGCGGAGGGAGCGGGGATACGCAGTATTTT	CASSGGSGDTQYF
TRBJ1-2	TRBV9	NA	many	TGTGCCAGCAGCGTAGGTGGCAGCCTTTTCGGCTACACCTTC	CASSVGGSLFGYTF
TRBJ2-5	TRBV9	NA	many	TGTGCCAGCAGCGTAGCTACGGGGCCCCAAGAGACCCAGTACTTC	CASSVATGPQETQYF
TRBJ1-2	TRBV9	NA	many	TGTGCCAGCAGCCGCAGTACTGATATTCCCGGGAGAGGCTACACCTTC	CASSRSTDIPGRGYTF
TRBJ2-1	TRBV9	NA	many	TGTGCCAGCAGCGTAGAGTCAGGCAGGGCGAATGAGCAGTTCTTC	CASSVESGRANEQFF
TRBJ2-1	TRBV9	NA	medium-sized	TGTGCCAGCAGCGTAGGGCGGAGCTCCTACAATGAGCAGTTCTTC	CASSVGRSSYNEQFF
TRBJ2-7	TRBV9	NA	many	TGTGCCAGCAGCTCGCCCGGGGGTTCGAACGAGCAGTACTTC	CASSSPGGSNEQYF
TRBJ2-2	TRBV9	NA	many	TGTGCCAGCAGCCCGGCCCCCAAGCGGGTGAACACCGGGGAGCTGTTTTTT	CASSPAPKRVNTGELFF
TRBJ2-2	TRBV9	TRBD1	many	TGTGCCAGCAGCGCCCCCGCTGGGCAGGGGGCCACCGGGGAGCTGTTTTTT	CASSAPAGQGATGELFF
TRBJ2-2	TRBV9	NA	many	TGTGCCAGCAGCGTAGGGGAGTCTATCTCCGGGGAGCTGTTTTTT	CASSVGESISGELFF
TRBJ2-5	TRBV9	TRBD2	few	TGTGCCAGCAGCGTAAGTGGACTAGCGGGGGCACTTAGGGAGACCCAGTACTTC	CASSVSGLAGALRETQYF
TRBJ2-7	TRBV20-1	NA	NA	TGCAGTGCTAGAGGGGAGGATTCCTACGAGCAGTACTTC	CSARGEDSYEQYF
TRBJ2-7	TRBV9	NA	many	TGTGCCAGCAGCGTAGACGGGGCGGGTCCAACCTACGAGCAGTACTTC	CASSVDGAGPTYEQYF
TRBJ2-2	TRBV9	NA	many	TGTGCCAGCAGCGTAGAGGCTTTTGGGGAGCTGTTTTTT	CASSVEAFGELFF
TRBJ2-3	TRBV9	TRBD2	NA	TGTGCCAGCAGCGTAGAAGCGGGAGTCACAGATACGCAGTATTTT	CASSVEAGVTDTQYF
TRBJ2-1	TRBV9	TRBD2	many	TGTGCCAGCAGCTCCCGGACTAGCGGGGGGCCTAACCCCTACAATGAGCAGTTCTTC	CASSSRTSGGPNPYNEQFF
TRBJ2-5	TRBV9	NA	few	TGTGCCAGCAGCCCTCTCGACTGGGCTCAAGAGACCCAGTACTTC	CASSPLDWAQETQYF
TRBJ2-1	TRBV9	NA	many	TGTGCCAGCAGCGTAGACTTTACGCCCGCCGGCTCCTACAATGAGCAGTTCTTC	CASSVDFTPAGSYNEQFF
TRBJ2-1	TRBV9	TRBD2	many	TGTGCCAGCAGCGAGGGACTAGTCGCCTACAATGAGCAGTTCTTC	CASSEGLVAYNEQFF
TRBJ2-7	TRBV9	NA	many	TGTGCCAGCAGCCCGGGGTCAGGGGGGAATAGGAACGAGCAGTACTTC	CASSPGSGGNRNEQYF
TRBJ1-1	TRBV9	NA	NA	TGTGCCAGCAGCGTCAACGGGAACACTGAAGCTTTCTTT	CASSVNGNTEAFF
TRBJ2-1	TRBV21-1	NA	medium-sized	TGTGCCAGCACCAAAAGCGGGAGAGGGTATGATAATGAGCAGTTCTTC	CASTKSGRGYDNEQFF
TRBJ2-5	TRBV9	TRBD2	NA	TGTGCCAGCAGCGTAGAAAGCGGGGGGAAAGAGACCCAGTACTTC	CASSVESGGKETQYF
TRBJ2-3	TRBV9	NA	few	TGTGCCAGCAGCATCCCGGGGGGCGGGGGAACAGATACGCAGTATTTT	CASSIPGGGGTDTQYF
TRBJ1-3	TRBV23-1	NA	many	TGCGCCAGCAGTCAAAAATCGGGGCGAGCGGGAAACACCATATATTTT	CASSQKSGRAGNTIYF
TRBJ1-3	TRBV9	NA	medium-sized	TGTGCCAGCAGCGTAGTGGGGAGCGCGGTCGGAAACACCATATATTTT	CASSVVGSAVGNTIYF
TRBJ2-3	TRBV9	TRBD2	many	TGTGCCAGCAGCGTAGGTAGCGGGAGATGGAGAGATACGCAGTATTTT	CASSVGSGRWRDTQYF
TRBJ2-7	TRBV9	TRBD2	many	TGTGCCAGCAGCGACTCACTAGCGGGAGCTTCCCACGAGCAGTACTTC	CASSDSLAGASHEQYF
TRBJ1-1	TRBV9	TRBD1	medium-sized	TGTGCCAGCAGTCATGGACAGGAGGAGGCGAACACTGAAGCTTTCTTT	CASSHGQEEANTEAFF
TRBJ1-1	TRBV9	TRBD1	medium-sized	TGTGCCAGCAGCCCCCGACAGGGAAGGAACACTGAAGCTTTCTTT	CASSPRQGRNTEAFF
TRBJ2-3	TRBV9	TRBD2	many	TGTGCCAGCAGCGGTAGCGGGACCAGCACAGATACGCAGTATTTT	CASSGSGTSTDTQYF
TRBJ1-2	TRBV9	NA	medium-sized	TGTGCCAGCAGCCCCGTGGGGGCAGGAAACTATGGCTACACCTTC	CASSPVGAGNYGYTF
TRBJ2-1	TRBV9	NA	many	TGTGCCAGCAGCGCCTACTTGGGGGAGTGGTCCTACAATGAGCAGTTCTTC	CASSAYLGEWSYNEQFF
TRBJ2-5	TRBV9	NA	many	TGTGCCAGCAGCGGAAGGGTCCAAGAGACCCAGTACTTC	CASSGRVQETQYF
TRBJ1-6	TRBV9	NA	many	TGTGCCAGCAGCGGACAGACCTATAATTCACCCCTCCACTTT	CASSGQTYNSPLHF
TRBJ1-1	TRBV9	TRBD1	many	TGTGCCAGCAGTACAGGGGCCACTGAAGCTTTCTTT	CASSTGATEAFF
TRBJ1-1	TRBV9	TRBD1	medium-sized	TGTGCCAGCAGCACCCGGGACAGTATGAACACTGAAGCTTTCTTT	CASSTRDSMNTEAFF
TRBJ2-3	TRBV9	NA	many	TGTGCCAGCAGCCCTCACAGGGTCCCAGATACGCAGTATTTT	CASSPHRVPDTQYF
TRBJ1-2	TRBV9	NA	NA	TGTGCCAGCAGCGGCGACGGGACCCAGGGTGGCTACACCTTC	CASSGDGTQGGYTF
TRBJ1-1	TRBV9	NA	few	TGTGCCAGCAGCGGGACGGAAGGTGAAGCTTTCTTT	CASSGTEGEAFF
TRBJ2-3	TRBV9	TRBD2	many	TGTGCCAGCAGCGTAGAGACCGGGAGGGCCAGGGATACGCAGTATTTT	CASSVETGRARDTQYF
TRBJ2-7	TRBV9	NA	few	TGTGCCAGCAGCGTAGAAGGGGTTGCCTACGAGCAGTACTTC	CASSVEGVAYEQYF
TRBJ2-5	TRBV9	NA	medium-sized	TGTGCCAGCAGCGTTGGGGGGTCGGGCAGAGAGACCCAGTACTTC	CASSVGGSGRETQYF
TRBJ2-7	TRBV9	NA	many	TGTGCCAGCAGCGCCGGGACTTTGAGCTCCTACGAGCAGTACTTC	CASSAGTLSSYEQYF
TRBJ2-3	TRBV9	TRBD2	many	TGTGCCAGCAGCCCCCTGGCTAGCGGGGGTGATACGCAGTATTTT	CASSPLASGGDTQYF
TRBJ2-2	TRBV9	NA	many	TGTGCCAGCACCCTAAGGGCGAACACCGGGGAGCTGTTTTTT	CASTLRANTGELFF